This T cell receptor (beta chain) was sequenced for a study of monozygotic twins with cystic fibrosis. Study-wide points: Monozygotic CF twin pairs shared significantly more nucleotide-identical clonotypes than unrelated CF individuals did. Co-twins had the most similar V usage for 13 of 16 pairs, J for 8.

As for this clone: Antigen unknown.

V lost 0 bases to trimming and J lost 7 bases, with 10 bases between them. Germline V CDR1 and CDR2: GTSNPN, SVGIG (reference sequence). The CDR3 length is 13 residues. The protocol was immunoSEQ multiplex PCR, while the TCRdb copy is restricted to in-frame clones and leaves out a portion. The repertoire holds 30,000 to 35,000 clones, about 96% seen once, with 0.15% to 0.2% in the top ten. The origin of this receptor is a girl between 2 and 10 years old with cystic fibrosis. V is TRBV30 and J is TRBJ2-1; weak D call: TRBD2 (6 bases). Specimen: blood. The CDR3 nucleotides read TGTGCCTGGAGTGTACGGCGGGATAATGAGCAGTTCTTC. Translation: CAWSVRRDNEQFF.